Below, 19 T cell receptor beta chains from the same sample are listed, as sequenced in a study of shared clonotypes between healthy human individuals. Sequencing used immunoSEQ multiplex PCR; TCRdb keeps in-frame clones, though not all of them. The table includes under 850,000 clones, roughly two thirds detected once. The sample consisted of memory CD4+ T cells sorted from blood. The subset denotes: CD45RA-negative fraction. Every receptor here comes from a woman in her thirties in good health.

The rearrangement uses TRBV28 and TRBJ1-2, with TRBD1 as a possible D gene (5 bases). The ends were cut back, 2 bases at V and 7 bases at J, with 17 bases in the middle. The CDR3 covers 15 residues. Germline V gene sequence: CDR1 MDHEN, CDR2 SYDVKM. The CDR3 DNA reads as TGTGCCAGCAGTTTAAGCCGCAGGGAACGGGTTGGCTACACCTTC. It yields the protein CASSLSRRERVGYTF.

The chain joins TRBV4-1 to TRBJ1-3; D perhaps matches TRBD1 (5 bases). The CDR3 runs to 16 residues. CDR1 and CDR2 from the germline V gene are MGHRA and YSYEKL. Trimming pared 2 bases from V and 4 bases from J, leaving 15 bases between. The CDR3 DNA sequence: TGCGCCAGCAGCCAACCCTCGGGGGGTTACGGAAACACCATATATTTT. Its protein is CASSQPSGGYGNTIYF.

The chain joins TRBV19 to TRBJ1-3, with D unresolved. V was pared by 8 bases and J by 4 bases, with 21 bases between. The CDR3 loop spans 16 amino acids. Germline assignment: CDR1 LNHDA and CDR2 SQIVND (reference sequence). The CDR3 protein is CASHHLRPDKGNTIYF. The CDR3 region has the DNA TGTGCCAGTCATCACCTGCGCCCAGATAAAGGAAACACCATATATTTT.

In DNA, the CDR3 is TGTGCCAGCAGTCCCAACGGCGCAAGCTCCTACAATGAGCAGTTCTTC. It is translated as CASSPNGASSYNEQFF. The chain links TRBV28 to TRBJ2-1, with no clear D. The ends were cut back, 5 bases at V and 0 bases at J, with 14 bases in the middle. The CDR3 has 16 amino acids. CDR1 is MDHEN and CDR2 is SYDVKM in the germline V gene.

This clone was seen a single time. The chain has TRBV5-1 and TRBJ2-5; the D gene is possibly TRBD2 (5 bases). CDR1 and CDR2 (germline): SGHRS, YFSETQ. The CDR3 contains 13 residues. Trimming took off 5 bases at V and 2 bases at J, with 10 bases between the two ends. In DNA form, the CDR3 reads TGCGCCAGCAGAGAGGGAAGTCAAGAGACCCAGTACTTC. It yields the protein CASREGSQETQYF.

CDR3 amino acids: CASTWGTGNTEAFF. DNA of the CDR3: TGTGCCAGCACCTGGGGGACAGGGAACACTGAAGCTTTCTTT. The gene calls are TRBV28 and TRBJ1-1, with 8 nucleotides matching TRBD1. This CDR3 has 14 residues. CDR1 and CDR2 from the germline V gene are MDHEN and SYDVKM. After removal of 7 bases from V and 1 base from J, the junction contained 5 bases not matched to a gene.

The chain recombines TRBV7-2 with TRBJ2-3; TRBD2 aligns across 8 bases. From germline, CDR1 is SGHTA and CDR2 FQGNSA. V trimming: 5 bases; J trimming: 3 bases; junction bases outside the gene matches: 10. This CDR3 contains 16 residues. CDR3: CASSPLPGGGTDTQYF. CDR3 DNA: TGTGCCAGCAGCCCCTTGCCGGGAGGGGGGACAGATACGCAGTATTTT.

The chain is built from TRBV19 and TRBJ1-2; tentative D call: TRBD1 (6 bases). CDR1 LNHDA and CDR2 SQIVND come from the germline V gene (reference sequence). The CDR3 extends over 14 amino acids. V lost 4 bases to trimming and J lost 3 bases, with 12 bases between them. The DNA for the CDR3 is TGTGCCAGTAGTACCAGGGGCCGGGACTATGGCTACACCTTC. It encodes CASSTRGRDYGYTF.

The rearrangement uses TRBV4-1 and TRBJ2-7, with TRBD1 identical over 7 bases. Germline V lookup: CDR1 MGHRA, CDR2 YSYEKL. Trimming at V came to 3 bases and at J to 0 bases, leaving 11 bases not matched to a gene. This CDR3 contains 17 residues. CDR3 residues: CASSQGRGGGGSYEQYF. In DNA form, the CDR3 reads TGCGCCAGCAGCCAGGGACGAGGGGGCGGCGGCTCCTACGAGCAGTACTTC.

The V and J genes are TRBV5-1 and TRBJ2-1; TRBD2 matches 13 bases. CDR3 size: 17 residues. V dropped 3 bases and J dropped 10; count of bases not matched to a gene: 13. Germline V lookup: CDR1 SGHRS, CDR2 YFSETQ. The CDR3 is CASSSLSGTSGAGEQFF. The CDR3 DNA reads TGCGCCAGCAGCTCGCTTTCGGGGACTAGCGGGGCGGGGGAGCAGTTCTTC.

The chain carries TRBV2 and TRBJ1-4, with D unresolved. The V end was cut by 2 bases, the J end by 8 bases, with 12 bases between. Germline V gene sequence: CDR1 SNHLY, CDR2 FYNNEI. The CDR3 extends over 14 amino acids. In DNA, the CDR3 is TGTGCCAGCAGTGAAAGGGCAGTGGGAGAAAAACTGTTTTTT. It translates to CASSERAVGEKLFF.

This chain links TRBV29-1 with TRBJ2-3; D unresolved. Trimming took off 2 bases at V and 2 bases at J, with 14 bases between the two ends. The CDR3 has 15 amino acids. Germline CDR1 reads SQVTM; CDR2 reads ANQGSEA. The CDR3 DNA follows: TGCAGCGTTGAACGGATAACCCAGCCCACAGATACGCAGTATTTT. Its protein is CSVERITQPTDTQYF.

This clone was recorded once. The chain recombines TRBV28 with TRBJ1-5; weak D call: TRBD1 (6 bases). The V gene lost 3 bases and the J gene lost 11 bases, with 14 bases spanning the gap. Germline assignment: CDR1 MDHEN and CDR2 SYDVKM. This CDR3 is built from 13 residues. CDR3 DNA: TGTGCCAGCAGTTTTAGGGGGGGTCTGACCCAGCATTTT. Its translation is CASSFRGGLTQHF.

V and J are TRBV5-1 and TRBJ2-5, with D uncertain. Trimming shortened V by 2 bases and J by 4 bases, and 9 bases separated the two germline ends. Germline CDR1 is SGHRS and CDR2 is YFSETQ. This CDR3 has 13 residues. In nucleotides, the CDR3 is TGCGCCAGCAGCTTAACGGTAGTAGAGACCCAGTACTTC. Translated: CASSLTVVETQYF.

This chain uses TRBV9 with TRBJ2-3; unclear D gene. V lost 7 bases, J lost 0 bases, and 9 bases lay in between. The germline CDR1 and CDR2 sequences are SGDLS and YYNGEE. This CDR3 region has 13 residues. CDR3 protein: CASQRDSTDTQYF. The CDR3 bases are TGTGCCAGCCAAAGGGATAGCACAGATACGCAGTATTTT. Complete variable domain (other parts from reference TRBV9 and TRBJ2-3): DSGVTQTPKHLITATGQRVTLRCSPRSGDLSVYWYQQSLDQGLQFLIQYYNGEERAKGNILERFSAQQFPDLHSELNLSSLELGDSALYFCASQRDSTDTQYFGPGTRLTVL.

This clone has a handful of counts. CDR3 residues: CASSTDGNTEAFF. Here the CDR3 DNA reads TGTGCCAGCAGCACCGACGGGAACACTGAAGCTTTCTTT. V gene TRBV7-3 combines with J gene TRBJ1-1; D gene unclear. This CDR3 is built from 13 residues. CDR1 and CDR2 (germline): SGHTA, FQGTGA. V lost 5 bases, J lost 1 base, and 8 bases lay in between. The whole variable domain, filled in from reference TRBV7-3 and TRBJ1-1, reads GAGVSQTPSNKVTEKGKYVELRCDPISGHTALYWYRQSLGQGPEFLIYFQGTGAADDSGLPNDRFFAVRPEGSVSTLKIQRTERGDSAVYLCASSTDGNTEAFFGQGTRLTVV.

CDR3 in DNA: TGCGCCAGCAGCTTGTCAGTTATTTCCTATGGCTACACCTTC. The encoded protein is CASSLSVISYGYTF. The genes are TRBV5-1 and TRBJ1-2; D not certain. V was pared by 1 base and J by 4 bases, with 11 bases between. This CDR3 is 14 amino acids long. Germline V gene lookup returns CDR1 SGHRS and CDR2 YFSETQ.

Comments on this clone: In the same sample, other DNA sequences code for this CDR3. V usage is TRBV18 and J usage is TRBJ2-1, with 10 bases matching TRBD1. The V and J ends lost 4 bases and 3 bases, in that order; junction bases with no gene match: 6. The germline V gene has CDR1 KGHSH and CDR2 LQKENI. The length of the CDR3 is 16 residues. The CDR3 nucleotides are TGTGCCAGCTCACTAACAGGGACAGGGGTCTACAATGAGCAGTTCTTC. This translates into CASSLTGTGVYNEQFF.

As to this clone: This may arise from a read error, as a much more abundant clone is one base away. The chain links TRBV7-9 to TRBJ1-4; 7 nucleotides agree with TRBD1. This CDR3 has 15 amino acids. CDR1 is SEHNR and CDR2 is FQNEAQ in the germline V gene (reference sequence). The V segment lost 5 bases and the J segment 0 bases; nucleotides outside the gene matches: 3. The CDR3, as DNA: TGTGCCAGCAGCCCCCAGGGGGCAACTAATGAAAAACTGTTTTTT. Translation gives CASSPQGATNEKLFF. Filled out from reference TRBV7-9 and TRBJ1-4, the complete variable domain reads DTGVSQNPRHKITKRGQNVTFRCDPISEHNRLYWYRQTLGQGPEFLTYFQNEAQLEKSRLLSDRFSAERPKGSFSTLEIQRTEQGDSAMYLCASSPQGATNEKLFFGSGTQLSVL.